The 32 T cell receptor beta chains given below trace back to one sample, sequenced in a study of cytomegalovirus exposure and HLA in healthy donors. The PCR had 60 Vbeta and 13 Jbeta primers. Using immunoSEQ multiplex PCR, the repertoire was profiled, and TCRdb retains in-frame clones only, with some absent. The data show roughly 200,000 clones, around 73% seen once. The sample consisted of PBMCs. The receptor source for this set is a woman aged 30 to 39 in good health and CMV-seronegative.

In the case of this clone: This CDR3 is also generated by other DNA sequences in the sample. This chain uses TRBV6-4 with TRBJ2-1; TRBD2 agrees at 14 bases. Germline CDR1 MRHNA, CDR2 SNTAGT. This CDR3 spans 15 amino acids. Trimming cost V 2 bases and J 6 bases; bases outside gene matches: 0. The CDR3 region has the DNA TGTGCCAGCAGTGACGGACTAGCGGGGGGCAATGAGCAGTTCTTC. It encodes CASSDGLAGGNEQFF.

V gene TRBV6-1 combines with J gene TRBJ2-7; D possibly corresponds to TRBD1 (5 bases). The CDR3 is 13 residues long. V lost 7 bases and J 6 bases, leaving 16 bases between the germline ends. CDR1 and CDR2 from the germline V gene are MNHNS and SASEGT. CDR3 DNA: TGTGCCAGCACGGTCGGACATTCTGCCGAGCAGTACTTC. Its protein is CASTVGHSAEQYF.

V gene TRBV7-9 combines with J gene TRBJ2-7; 7 nucleotides agree with TRBD1. The V gene's germline CDR1 is SEHNR and CDR2 FQNEAQ (reference sequence). The junction had 11 bases not matched to a gene; V was cut back by 2 bases and J by 1 base. The CDR3 extends over 17 amino acids. CDR3 bases: TGTGCCAGCAGCTTACTGAGAGGGGGCGCGAGTTCCTACGAGCAGTACTTC. Encoded protein: CASSLLRGGASSYEQYF.

This chain connects TRBV7-8 to TRBJ1-1, with D unresolved. The CDR3 consists of 18 residues. With 5 bases removed from V and 3 bases from J, the gap between germline ends came to 25 bases. The germline V gene encodes CDR1 SGHVS and CDR2 FQNEAQ. CDR3 loop: CASSGRVKVRIKDTEAFF. CDR3 DNA sequence: TGTGCCAGCAGCGGGAGGGTAAAAGTCAGGATAAAGGACACTGAAGCTTTCTTT.

J is TRBJ1-2 and V is TRBV27; unclear D gene. Germline V lookup: CDR1 MNHEY, CDR2 SMNVEV (reference sequence). The ends were cut back, 7 bases at V and 4 bases at J, with 22 bases in the middle. This CDR3 comprises 16 residues. For the CDR3, the DNA is TGTGCCAGCACCCCATCTGCGGGAACCCTATCCTATGGCTACACCTTC. Residues: CASTPSAGTLSYGYTF.

This sequence joins TRBV12-5 and TRBJ2-1; 7 positions match TRBD2. Germline-derived CDR1 and CDR2 are LGHNT and FRNRAP. Unmatched junction bases numbered 8, after V lost 2 bases and J lost 7 bases. This CDR3 comprises 15 residues. CDR3 sequence reads: CASGLSAGALNEQFF. CDR3 coding DNA: TGTGCTAGTGGTTTGAGTGCGGGAGCCCTAAATGAGCAGTTCTTC.

CDR3 sequence (DNA): TGTGCCAGCAGCCCAGCCTACGAGCAGTACTTC. Protein sequence: CASSPAYEQYF. The V and J genes are TRBV7-2 and TRBJ2-7; D unclear. The CDR3 is 11 amino acids. Germline V gene lookup returns CDR1 SGHTA and CDR2 FQGNSA. Deletions cut 5 bases from V and 2 bases from J, with 4 bases between. Looking up the rest from reference TRBV7-2 and TRBJ2-7 gives the full variable domain: GAGVSQSPSNKVTEKGKDVELRCDPISGHTALYWYRQSLGQGLEFLIYFQGNSAPDKSGLPSDRFSAERTGGSVSTLTIQRTQQEDSAVYLCASSPAYEQYFGPGTRLTVT.

Here the CDR3 DNA reads TGTGCCAGCAGTGAAATCCGGGCAGATACGCAGTATTTT. It codes for CASSEIRADTQYF. The chain links TRBV25-1 to TRBJ2-3; D ambiguous. The germline V gene has CDR1 MGHDK and CDR2 SYGVNS. The V end was cut by 2 bases, the J end by 4 bases, with 7 bases between. This CDR3 is built from 13 residues.

V is TRBV5-1 and J is TRBJ2-1; 11 bases map to TRBD1. Unmatched junction bases numbered 6, after V lost 0 bases and J lost 7 bases. This CDR3 spans 16 amino acids. Germline loops: CDR1 SGHRS, CDR2 YFSETQ. CDR3 residues: CASSLGGQGAVNEQFF. DNA of the CDR3: TGCGCCAGCAGCTTGGGAGGACAGGGGGCTGTGAATGAGCAGTTCTTC.

This clone came up once. The junction shows a germline mismatch at one end, possibly a read error. The V and J genes are TRBV6-5 and TRBJ2-7; TRBD1 matches 8 bases. The germline V gene has CDR1 MNHEY and CDR2 SVGAGI. This CDR3 spans 13 amino acids. In nucleotides, the CDR3 is TGTGCCAGCAGTTACTCGATGTACAGGGGGTTGCACTTC. It codes for CASSYSMYRGLHF.

V is TRBV18 and J is TRBJ1-4; no definite D call. CDR3 length equals 15 residues. The ends were cut back, 3 bases at V and 8 bases at J, with 16 bases in the middle. Per the germline V gene, CDR1 is KGHSH and CDR2 is LQKENI. The CDR3 nucleotides are TGTGCCAGCTCACCCGACCTTGATTTAGCCGAAAAACTGTTTTTT. This codes for CASSPDLDLAEKLFF.

In DNA, the CDR3 is TGTGCCAGCAGCATTAGCGGGACCCTCACAGATACGCAGTATTTT. This translates into CASSISGTLTDTQYF. V usage is TRBV9 and J usage is TRBJ2-3, with 8 bases fitting TRBD2. The germline CDR1 and CDR2 sequences are SGDLS and YYNGEE. The V and J ends lost 4 bases and 2 bases, in that order; junction bases with no gene match: 6. This CDR3 comprises 15 residues. Based on the CDR3 plus reference TRBV9 and TRBJ2-3, the full variable domain is DSGVTQTPKHLITATGQRVTLRCSPRSGDLSVYWYQQSLDQGLQFLIQYYNGEERAKGNILERFSAQQFPDLHSELNLSSLELGDSALYFCASSISGTLTDTQYFGPGTRLTVL.

The chain couples TRBV5-1 to TRBJ2-1; 11 bases agree with TRBD2. The CDR3 is 15 residues long. The germline gives CDR1 SGHRS, CDR2 YFSETQ. V lost 4 bases to trimming and J lost 5 bases; unmatched junction nucleotides: 5. CDR3 DNA sequence: TGCGCCAGCAGCGCCGGGACTAGCGGAGACAATGAGCAGTTCTTC. It specifies CASSAGTSGDNEQFF.

This chain connects TRBV27 to TRBJ2-1; maybe TRBD2 (5 bases). The CDR3 extends over 15 amino acids. The germline V and J ends were trimmed by 3 bases and 0 bases, with 9 bases remaining between them. The germline V gene has CDR1 MNHEY and CDR2 SMNVEV (reference sequence). The CDR3 nucleotides are TGTGCCAGCAGTTTTGAGGGAACCTCCTACAATGAGCAGTTCTTC. Protein product: CASSFEGTSYNEQFF.

The V and J genes are TRBV28 and TRBJ2-7; maybe TRBD1 (6 bases). The CDR3 sequence is 17 residues long. Germline V lookup: CDR1 MDHEN, CDR2 SYDVKM. Trimming took 4 bases from V and 6 from J, leaving 25 bases between them. CDR3 in DNA: TGTGCCAGCAGTTCCCCATTTTTTGGGGGCTTAAAGGGCGAGCAGTACTTC. It is translated as CASSSPFFGGLKGEQYF.

V is TRBV10-3 and J is TRBJ2-3; 10 bases are shared with TRBD2. J lost 0 bases, V lost 6 bases, and 6 bases had no gene match. Germline V gives CDR1 ENHRY, CDR2 SYGVKD. The CDR3 spans 16 residues. DNA for the CDR3: TGTGCCATCAGCGCCCTACTAGCGGGGAGCACAGATACGCAGTATTTT. This gives the protein CAISALLAGSTDTQYF.

The genes are TRBV6-5 and TRBJ1-4, with 7 bases aligning to TRBD1. CDR3 length: 14 amino acids. Germline V CDR1 and CDR2: MNHEY, SVGAGI. V shed 2 bases, J shed 6 bases, and the junction held 3 bases outside the gene matches. CDR3 nucleotides: TGTGCCAGCAGTTACACCGGGACAGATGAAAAACTGTTTTTT. It specifies CASSYTGTDEKLFF.

The chain joins TRBV13 to TRBJ1-1; D ambiguous. The V gene's germline CDR1 is PRHDT and CDR2 FYEKMQ (reference sequence). V shed 0 bases and J shed 5 bases, with 10 bases lying between them. The CDR3 runs 14 residues. The CDR3 DNA reads TGTGCCAGCAGCTTAGGACCGGGGTTGACTGAAGCTTTCTTT. It codes for CASSLGPGLTEAFF.

This clone was observed a handful of times. The chain combines TRBV2 with TRBJ2-2; 8 bases line up with TRBD1. The CDR3 runs 16 residues. Per the germline V gene, CDR1 is SNHLY and CDR2 is FYNNEI. With V trimmed by 3 bases and J by 6 bases, 9 bases remained unmatched. CDR3 region: CASSDSRTGRPGELFF. In nucleotides, the CDR3 is TGTGCCAGCAGTGACTCTCGGACAGGGAGACCCGGGGAGCTGTTTTTT.

The chain is built from TRBV6-7 and TRBJ2-5, with D maybe TRBD1 (6 bases). TRBV6-7 is flagged as an ORF with uncertain function. The CDR3 is 17 residues long. Trimming took 0 bases from V and 1 from J, leaving 15 bases between them. The CDR3 is CASSYSTGHSVQETQYF. The CDR3 DNA follows: TGTGCCAGCAGTTACTCGACGGGACATAGCGTCCAAGAGACCCAGTACTTC.

The chain carries TRBV2 and TRBJ2-5; tentative D call: TRBD1 (5 bases). V lost 6 bases, J lost 2 bases, and 10 bases lay in between. The CDR3 has 13 residues. Germline lookup yields CDR1 SNHLY and CDR2 FYNNEI. CDR3 nucleotide sequence: TGTGCCAGCAGCAGGGCCGCTCAAGAGACCCAGTACTTC. Its translation: CASSRAAQETQYF.

This clone appeared a few times. J is TRBJ2-2 and V is TRBV5-4; D is possibly TRBD2 (5 bases). The V and J ends lost 3 bases and 4 bases respectively, with 13 bases between them. Germline V gene lookup returns CDR1 SGHNT and CDR2 YYREEE (reference sequence). The CDR3 consists of 15 residues. CDR3 region: CASSYLAKGTGELFF. The CDR3 nucleotides read TGTGCCAGCAGCTATCTAGCAAAGGGCACCGGGGAGCTGTTTTTT.

The chain employs TRBV28 and TRBJ2-5, with 8 bases aligning to TRBD1. Germline lookup yields CDR1 MDHEN and CDR2 SYDVKM. The V and J ends lost 6 bases and 5 bases, in that order; junction bases with no gene match: 8. This CDR3 has 14 amino acids. CDR3 sequence reads: CASSLTGGWETQYF. The DNA for the CDR3 is TGTGCCAGCAGCCTCACAGGGGGGTGGGAGACCCAGTACTTC.

The table lists this clone with a count of one. CDR3 protein: CASSLFSGFPDEQYF. CDR3 DNA: TGTGCCAGCAGTTTATTTTCGGGATTTCCCGACGAGCAGTACTTC. The rearrangement joins TRBV28 to TRBJ2-7; D is possibly TRBD2 (5 bases). The CDR3 consists of 15 residues. Germline V gene lookup returns CDR1 MDHEN and CDR2 SYDVKM. Trimming removed 1 base at V and 5 bases at J, with 15 bases between.

V is TRBV28 and J is TRBJ1-5; TRBD1 matches at 7 bases. Germline CDR1 reads MDHEN; CDR2 reads SYDVKM. The CDR3 is made up of 14 amino acids. V trimming: 6 bases; J trimming: 0 bases; junction bases outside the gene matches: 2. Here the CDR3 reads CASRDRASNQPQHF. CDR3 nucleotide sequence: TGTGCCAGCAGAGACAGGGCTAGCAATCAGCCCCAGCATTTT.

The rearrangement uses TRBV27 and TRBJ2-7, with 7 bases aligning to TRBD1. The trim removed 5 bases at V and 6 bases at J, leaving 13 bases unmatched. Germline V gene lookup returns CDR1 MNHEY and CDR2 SMNVEV (reference sequence). This CDR3 region has 15 residues. The CDR3 DNA is TGTGCCAGCAGTCTGCGGACAGGAGTTTCGGTCGAGCAGTACTTC. Translating gives CASSLRTGVSVEQYF.

V usage is TRBV10-2 and J usage is TRBJ1-1; D is undetermined. The CDR3 loop spans 16 amino acids. Trimming stripped 2 bases from V and 4 bases from J, with 17 bases between. Germline V lookup: CDR1 WSHSY, CDR2 SAAADI. The CDR3 nucleotides read TGCGCCAGCAGTGAGACTAGGACGGCCTGGGTCACTGAAGCTTTCTTT. Residues: CASSETRTAWVTEAFF.

The chain combines TRBV5-1 with TRBJ2-5; 10 positions agree with TRBD2. The CDR3 consists of 15 residues. V lost 0 bases to trimming and J lost 5 bases; unmatched junction nucleotides: 4. Germline values: CDR1 SGHRS, CDR2 YFSETQ. The CDR3 protein is CASSLAAGGQETQYF. In nucleotides, the CDR3 is TGCGCCAGCAGCTTGGCAGCGGGAGGGCAGGAGACCCAGTACTTC.

This clone was seen only a few times. The rearrangement links TRBV19 to TRBJ2-3, with 9 bases that match TRBD1. There are 14 residues in the CDR3. The J segment lost 6 bases and the V segment lost 3 bases, leaving 4 bases of the junction unmatched. CDR1 is LNHDA, CDR2 SQIVND, per germline (reference sequence). This CDR3 reads CASSINRGLDTQYF. The DNA for the CDR3 is TGTGCCAGTAGTATCAACAGGGGGCTGGATACGCAGTATTTT. Variable domain in full (rest from reference TRBV19 and TRBJ2-3): DGGITQSPKYLFRKEGQNVTLSCEQNLNHDAMYWYRQDPGQGLRLIYYSQIVNDFQKGDIAEGYSVSREKKESFPLTVTSAQKNPTAFYLCASSINRGLDTQYFGPGTRLTVL.

The J gene is TRBJ1-5, the V gene TRBV4-1; 8 positions match TRBD1. Germline CDR1 MGHRA, CDR2 YSYEKL. The V gene end was trimmed by 4 bases and the J gene end by 7 bases; junction bases not matched to a gene: 12. The CDR3 length is 16 residues. CDR3 DNA sequence: TGCGCCAGCAGCCGCGGGCTTGCAGGGGGCCAGCAGCCCCAGCATTTT. Its translation is CASSRGLAGGQQPQHF.

The chain couples TRBV28 to TRBJ2-1; 8 positions match TRBD1. Germline V gives CDR1 MDHEN, CDR2 SYDVKM. The V and J ends lost 5 bases and 10 bases, in that order; junction bases with no gene match: 4. This CDR3 has 12 amino acids. The CDR3 loop reads CASSDRGVEQFF. The CDR3 DNA is TGTGCCAGCAGTGACAGGGGAGTAGAGCAGTTCTTC.

The V and J genes are TRBV5-4 and TRBJ2-1, with 10 bases matching TRBD2. The CDR3 spans 16 residues. The germline gives CDR1 SGHNT, CDR2 YYREEE (reference sequence). Trimming cost V 2 bases and J 2 bases; bases outside gene matches: 4. Written as DNA, the CDR3 is TGTGCCAGCAGCTTATTGGGACTAGCGCCCTACAATGAGCAGTTCTTC. Its protein product is CASSLLGLAPYNEQFF.